The source of this T cell receptor (beta chain) is a study of CD8+CD57+ T cells in acquired aplastic anemia (dated by TCRdb to 2016 to 2019). Looking at the study overall: DNA extracted from sorted CD4+ and CD8+ cells had a mean of about 3.2 ug, with a range of about 0.18 to 27.4 ug. A CD8+CD57+ expansion meant a frequency higher than the mean frequency seen in healthy subjects.

Overall study outcomes, separate from this receptor: Roughly 30 CD8+ CDR3 sequences were found to be shared between patients and controls, but these sequences appeared to be highly expressed in patients and within the immunodominant clones of the patients. Between patients and healthy controls, no significant difference in CD8+ Simpson's diversity was found (P=0.060).

In its sample, this clonotype was seen a few times. The antigen it binds to is not known. No much larger clone is present one base from it, and per-base qualities are unavailable. Patients chosen for sequencing had shown expansion of CD8+CD57+ cells by flow cytometry. Every patient had severe acquired aplastic anemia, diagnosed using the International Study of Aplastic Anemia and Agranulocytosis and Camitta criteria. At the time blood was sampled, none of the patients had received any therapy. In this study, sorted CD4+ and CD8+ T cells from the blood of healthy subjects and of severe aplastic anemia patients had their TCR repertoires deep-sequenced. Patients were enrolled under clinicaltrials.gov protocols 00001620, 01623167, 00001397, 00071045, 00081523 and 00961064 in the USA. Ficoll-Paque density gradient centrifugation was used to isolate peripheral blood mononuclear cells. CD4+ and CD8+ T cells were sorted by FACS or magnetic beads before DNA extraction.

Profiling of TCR beta VDJ combinations and CDR3 sequences used genomic DNA as the template. An Illumina HiSeq 2000 was used for TCR repertoire sequencing. The source study handled its data this way. Repertoires were assessed using TRBV/TRBJ rearrangement plots, CDR3 size and DJ length profiles, and Simpson's diversity index. Whichever DNA sequence was most abundant in the deep sequencing data was defined as the immunodominant clone. CDR3 amino acid sequences were screened for sharing across subjects and were compared with published repertoires and the VDJdb database. TCRdb trimmed the raw reads at Q25, called clones with MiXCR and kept productive beta chains. Every distinct CDR3 protein forms one entry, paired with its most common genes and DNA. The V and J calls here are based on TCRdb, not the publication. This sample holds roughly 280,000 distinct CDR3 sequences; about three fifths were observed only once. The leading ten clones occupy under 1.5% of the sample.

Compared with germline, V lacks 3 bases and J lacks 2 bases; bases without a gene match: 30. From the cysteine up to the phenylalanine, the CDR3 has a length of 24 residues. Only the CDR3 part of the read is kept: 72 bases, read in frame from the first base. The TCR comes from a human donor with aplastic anemia. Sequenced input: sorted CD4+, CD8+, or CD8+CD57+ T cells (not recorded which) from PBMCs. This sequence uses TRBV12-3 or TRBV12-4 and TRBJ1-1; 10 middle bases align to TRBD1. The DNA sequence reads TGTGCCAGCAGTTTTGGATACGGGTGGTTAATGGTAGGACAGGGGGGGGGTACAAACACTGAAGCTTTCTTT. Translated, this is CASSFGYGWLMVGQGGGTNTEAFF.